Here is one TCR beta chain with its context. Its antigen is not known. This entry is derived from a study of cytomegalovirus exposure and HLA in healthy donors. The PCR had 60 Vbeta and 13 Jbeta primers. Sequencing used immunoSEQ multiplex PCR; TCRdb keeps in-frame clones, though not all of them. Among about 120,000 clones listed, roughly four fifths were seen once. Study-level points and caveats: A reported reduction in N-insertions relative to the roughly 710-donor mean was seen in an Asian-associated ancestry cluster in a later analysis.

Sequencing was carried out using PBMCs. The sequence was collected from a middle-aged man in good health and CMV-seronegative.

As DNA, the CDR3 is TGTGCCAGCTCACTTGGACTGTACAATGAGCAGTTCTTC. Translated, it gives CASSLGLYNEQFF. The chain employs TRBV18 and TRBJ2-1; possibly TRBD2 for D (5 bases). Per the germline V gene, CDR1 is KGHSH and CDR2 is LQKENI. This CDR3 spans 13 amino acids. V was pared by 4 bases and J by 4 bases, with 8 bases between.